In its sample, the clone carrying this T cell receptor (beta chain) was seen a few times. Its antigen is unknown. This sample is drawn from a study of T cells after yellow fever vaccination. Study conclusions and caveats: In FACS-sorted repertoires, abundant clonotypes from the bulk population could appear as contaminants.

TCRdb re-called the 5' RACE reads with MiXCR, one entry per CDR3 protein. The table lists more than 300,000 distinct CDR3 sequences, 9.5% to 12% of them singletons. The sequencing used CD4+ T cells sorted from PBMCs, collected 45 days after the yellow fever booster vaccination. The TCR was taken from a man younger than 30 who received the YFV17D yellow fever vaccine.

For the CDR3, the DNA is TGTGCCAGCAGCCAAGATCGGGCGGACTATGGCTACACCTTC. Its translation is CASSQDRADYGYTF. The chain uses TRBV4-2 and TRBJ1-2; D is unclear. The V end was cut by 0 bases, the J end by 3 bases, with 8 bases between. CDR1 and CDR2 from the germline V gene are LGHNA and YNFKEQ. The CDR3 sequence is 14 residues long.